Below are 14 T cell receptor beta chains sequenced from a single sample in a study of shared clonotypes between healthy human individuals. Sequencing used immunoSEQ multiplex PCR; TCRdb keeps in-frame clones, though not all of them. Here the sample spans roughly 2.6 million clones, around 94% being singletons. Sequenced: naive CD4+ T cells sorted from blood. Indicated subset: CD45RA+ positively selected. The receptors were gathered from a man younger than 35 in good health.

The gene calls are TRBV27 and TRBJ1-5; no clear D. The CDR3 sequence is 15 residues long. V lost 7 bases, J lost 2 bases, and 15 bases lay in between. CDR1 is MNHEY, CDR2 SMNVEV, per germline (reference sequence). CDR3: CASKVRRTGNQPQHF. Here the CDR3 DNA reads TGTGCCAGCAAGGTTCGGCGGACTGGCAATCAGCCCCAGCATTTT.

The chain links TRBV7-9 to TRBJ1-6; perhaps TRBD1 as D (5 bases). This CDR3 region has 15 residues. V was trimmed by 5 bases and J by 5 bases, leaving 13 bases between them. Germline CDR1 is SEHNR and CDR2 is FQNEAQ (reference sequence). CDR3 sequence reads: CASSKMDTNNSPLHF. DNA of the CDR3: TGTGCCAGCAGCAAAATGGACACAAATAATTCACCCCTCCACTTT.

The genes are TRBV5-1 and TRBJ2-7; D is undetermined. This CDR3 is 14 amino acids long. Trimming left V 6 bases short and J 2 bases short, with 15 bases between. CDR1 and CDR2 from the germline V gene are SGHRS and YFSETQ. CDR3 sequence reads: CASTKGNTPYEQYF. The CDR3 DNA sequence: TGCGCCAGCACCAAGGGCAATACCCCCTACGAGCAGTACTTC.

V usage is TRBV18 and J usage is TRBJ1-4; no clear D. Germline loops: CDR1 KGHSH, CDR2 LQKENI. There are 13 residues in the CDR3. V was clipped by 2 bases and J by 8 bases, with 9 bases between them. The CDR3 protein is CASSPAQKEKLFF. The DNA of the CDR3 is TGTGCCAGCTCACCAGCACAGAAGGAAAAACTGTTTTTT.

This clone came up once. The V and J genes are TRBV6-1 and TRBJ2-7; D is tentatively TRBD1 or TRBD2 (5 bases each). Trimming left V 7 bases short and J 0 bases short, with 13 bases between. CDR3 length: 14 amino acids. Germline lookup yields CDR1 MNHNS and CDR2 SASEGT. CDR3 sequence (DNA): TGTGCCAGCACTTTGGGACGGATCTCCTACGAGCAGTACTTC. This codes for CASTLGRISYEQYF.

The rearrangement links TRBV27 to TRBJ1-6; tentatively, D is TRBD1 (5 bases). The CDR3 consists of 17 residues. V dropped 3 bases and J dropped 6 bases, with 18 bases sitting between them. Per the germline V gene, CDR1 is MNHEY and CDR2 is SMNVEV (reference sequence). CDR3 DNA sequence: TGTGCCAGCAGTTTGGGCTCGGGGCACCACCCTAATTCACCCCTCCACTTT. This sequence encodes CASSLGSGHHPNSPLHF.

This clone has only one observation. The chain links TRBV5-4 to TRBJ2-7; 10 nucleotides match TRBD2. The J segment lost 2 bases and the V segment lost 4 bases, leaving 12 bases of the junction unmatched. The CDR3 runs to 17 residues. Germline CDR1 is SGHNT and CDR2 is YYREEE (reference sequence). The CDR3 spells CASSPGLAAQAAYEQYF. The CDR3 DNA follows: TGTGCCAGCAGCCCCGGACTAGCGGCCCAAGCCGCCTACGAGCAGTACTTC.

V gene TRBV6-1 combines with J gene TRBJ2-5; TRBD2 matches at 9 bases. This CDR3 comprises 14 residues. CDR1 MNHNS and CDR2 SASEGT come from the germline V gene. Unmatched junction bases numbered 8, after V lost 10 bases and J lost 2 bases. In DNA, the CDR3 is TGTGCCATGGCGGGCGGGAGGGGGCAAGAGACCCAGTACTTC. Translation gives CAMAGGRGQETQYF.

The chain recombines TRBV4-3 with TRBJ2-3, with 9 nucleotides matching TRBD2. CDR1 and CDR2 from the germline V gene are LGHNA and YSLEER. The CDR3 consists of 15 residues. J was trimmed by 4 bases and V by 1 base; bases with no gene match: 3. CDR3 coding DNA: TGCGCCAGCAGCCAAGGCGGGGGGGGGCCAGATACGCAGTATTTT. Translating it yields CASSQGGGGPDTQYF.

V gene TRBV5-1 combines with J gene TRBJ1-1, with D possibly TRBD1 on 5 matching bases. V dropped 0 bases and J dropped 5 bases, with 14 bases sitting between them. This CDR3 region has 15 residues. CDR1 is SGHRS and CDR2 is YFSETQ in the germline V gene. In nucleotides, the CDR3 is TGCGCCAGCAGCTTGGAGGGGTACTTGATGACTGAAGCTTTCTTT. As protein: CASSLEGYLMTEAFF.

V gene TRBV7-2 combines with J gene TRBJ1-2, with TRBD1 identical over 7 bases. J gave up 2 bases and V 5 bases, and 5 bases lay outside the gene matches. This CDR3 has 14 residues. Germline CDR1 SGHTA, CDR2 FQGNSA. The CDR3 protein is CASSPGTVNYGYTF. CDR3 sequence (DNA): TGTGCCAGCAGCCCCGGGACAGTCAACTATGGCTACACCTTC.

Remarks on this clone: The same CDR3 also results from other DNA sequences found in this sample. The chain recombines TRBV6-1 with TRBJ1-5, with 7 positions matching TRBD1. Germline CDR1 and CDR2: MNHNS and SASEGT. The CDR3 runs to 14 residues. J gave up 0 bases and V 6 bases, and 2 bases lay outside the gene matches. CDR3 protein: CASRGTVSNQPQHF. The CDR3 DNA reads TGTGCCAGCAGAGGGACAGTTAGCAATCAGCCCCAGCATTTT.

This chain joins TRBV30 and TRBJ2-5, with D unresolved. The germline V and J ends were trimmed by 1 base and 0 bases, with 18 bases remaining between them. This CDR3 has 17 amino acids. Germline-derived CDR1 and CDR2 are GTSNPN and SVGIG (reference sequence). CDR3 in amino acids: CAWSAGLGTTYQETQYF. In DNA, the CDR3 is TGTGCCTGGAGTGCAGGTCTGGGCACCACGTACCAAGAGACCCAGTACTTC.

This chain's CDR3 is CASSTQGFPGSGANVLTF. In DNA form, the CDR3 reads TGTGCCAGCAGTACACAGGGGTTCCCCGGCTCTGGGGCCAACGTCCTGACTTTC. The V call is TRBV7-2, the J call TRBJ2-6; 7 nucleotides line up with TRBD1. Trimming at V came to 6 bases and at J to 0 bases, leaving 11 bases not matched to a gene. The CDR3 runs to 18 residues. CDR1 and CDR2 (germline): SGHTA, FQGNSA.